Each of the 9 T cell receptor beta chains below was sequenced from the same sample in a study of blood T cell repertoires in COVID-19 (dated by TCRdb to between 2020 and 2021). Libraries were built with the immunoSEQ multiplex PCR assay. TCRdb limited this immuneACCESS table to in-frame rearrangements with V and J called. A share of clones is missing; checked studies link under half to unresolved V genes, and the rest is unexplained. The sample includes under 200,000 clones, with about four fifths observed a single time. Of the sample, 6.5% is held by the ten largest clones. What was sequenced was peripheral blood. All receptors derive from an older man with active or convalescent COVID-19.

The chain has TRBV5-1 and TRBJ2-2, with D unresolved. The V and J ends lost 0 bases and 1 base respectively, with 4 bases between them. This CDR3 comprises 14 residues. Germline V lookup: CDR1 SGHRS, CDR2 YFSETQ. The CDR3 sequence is CASSLARNTGELFF. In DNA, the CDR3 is TGCGCCAGCAGCTTGGCGCGGAACACCGGGGAGCTGTTTTTT.

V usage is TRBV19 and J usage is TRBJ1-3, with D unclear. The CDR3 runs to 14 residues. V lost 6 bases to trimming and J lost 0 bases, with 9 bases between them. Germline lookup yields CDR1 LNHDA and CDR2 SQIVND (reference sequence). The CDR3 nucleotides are TGTGCCAGTAGCTCGGTGCTCTCTGGAAACACCATATATTTT. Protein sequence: CASSSVLSGNTIYF.

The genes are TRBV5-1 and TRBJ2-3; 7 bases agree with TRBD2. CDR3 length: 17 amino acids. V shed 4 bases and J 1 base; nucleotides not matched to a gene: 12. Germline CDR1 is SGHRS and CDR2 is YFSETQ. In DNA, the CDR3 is TGCGCCAGCAGCAGCCGACCCCCGGGACTACGCACAGATACGCAGTATTTT. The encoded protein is CASSSRPPGLRTDTQYF.

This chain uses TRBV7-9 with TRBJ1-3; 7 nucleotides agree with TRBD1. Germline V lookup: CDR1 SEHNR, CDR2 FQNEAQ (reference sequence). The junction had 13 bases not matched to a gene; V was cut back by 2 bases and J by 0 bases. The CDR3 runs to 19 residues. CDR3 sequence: CASSLTASGTESSGNTIYF. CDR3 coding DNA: TGTGCCAGCAGCTTAACCGCCTCCGGGACAGAGAGCTCTGGAAACACCATATATTTT.

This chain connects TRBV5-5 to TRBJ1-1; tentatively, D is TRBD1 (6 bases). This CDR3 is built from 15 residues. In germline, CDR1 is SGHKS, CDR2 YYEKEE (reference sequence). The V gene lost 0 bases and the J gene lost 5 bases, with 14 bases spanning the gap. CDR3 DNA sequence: TGTGCCAGCAGCTTGGCGATTAGGGGGTTAACTGAAGCTTTCTTT. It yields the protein CASSLAIRGLTEAFF.

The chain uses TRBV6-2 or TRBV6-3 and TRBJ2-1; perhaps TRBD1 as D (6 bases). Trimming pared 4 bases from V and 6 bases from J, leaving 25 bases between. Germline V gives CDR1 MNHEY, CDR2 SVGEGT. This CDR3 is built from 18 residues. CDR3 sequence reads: CASSSYREWVEATNEQFF. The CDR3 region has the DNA TGTGCCAGCAGTTCCTACAGGGAGTGGGTTGAAGCTACCAATGAGCAGTTCTTC.

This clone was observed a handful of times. CDR3 loop: CASSGGTGSTQPQHF. CDR3 in DNA: TGTGCCAGCAGTGGGGGAACAGGGTCGACTCAGCCCCAGCATTTT. The chain joins TRBV6-6 to TRBJ1-5; a weak D match, TRBD1 (6 bases). This CDR3 comprises 15 residues. Germline-derived CDR1 and CDR2 are MNHNY and SVGAGI (reference sequence). Trimming cost V 5 bases and J 6 bases, with 17 bases left between them.

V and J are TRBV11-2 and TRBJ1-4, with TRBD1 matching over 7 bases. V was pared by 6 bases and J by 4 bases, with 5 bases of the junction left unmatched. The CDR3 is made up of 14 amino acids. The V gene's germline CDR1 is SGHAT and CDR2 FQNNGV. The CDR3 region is CASSPRQGNEKLFF. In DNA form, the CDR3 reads TGTGCCAGCAGTCCCCGACAGGGTAATGAAAAACTGTTTTTT. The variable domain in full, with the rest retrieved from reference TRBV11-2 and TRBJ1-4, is EAGVAQSPRYKIIEKRQSVAFWCNPISGHATLYWYQQILGQGPKLLIQFQNNGVVDDSQLPKDRFSAERLKGVDSTLKIQPAKLEDSAVYLCASSPRQGNEKLFFGSGTQLSVL.

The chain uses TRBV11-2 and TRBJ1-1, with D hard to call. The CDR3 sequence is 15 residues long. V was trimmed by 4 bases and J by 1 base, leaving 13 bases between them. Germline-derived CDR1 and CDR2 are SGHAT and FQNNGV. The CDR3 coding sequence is TGTGCCAGCAGCTATAGACGGGTCGGGAACACTGAAGCTTTCTTT. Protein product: CASSYRRVGNTEAFF.